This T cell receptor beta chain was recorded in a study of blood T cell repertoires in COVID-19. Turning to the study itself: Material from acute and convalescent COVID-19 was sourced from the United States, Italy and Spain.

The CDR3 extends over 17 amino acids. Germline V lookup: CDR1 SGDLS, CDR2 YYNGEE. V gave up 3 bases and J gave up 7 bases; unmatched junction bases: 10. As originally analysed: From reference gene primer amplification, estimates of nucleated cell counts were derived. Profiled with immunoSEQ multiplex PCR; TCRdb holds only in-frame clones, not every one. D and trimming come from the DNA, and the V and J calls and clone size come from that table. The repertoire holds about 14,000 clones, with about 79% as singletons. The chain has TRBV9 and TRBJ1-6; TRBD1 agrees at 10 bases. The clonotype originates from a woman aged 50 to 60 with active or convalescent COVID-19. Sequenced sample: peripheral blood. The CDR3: CASSAPWTGGKNSPLHF. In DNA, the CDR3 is TGTGCCAGCAGCGCTCCATGGACAGGGGGAAAAAATTCACCCCTCCACTTT.